Below, one T cell receptor beta chain is given with its context. CDR1 is MNHNS and CDR2 is SASEGT in the germline V gene. The CDR3 has 14 residues. Trimming removed 4 bases at V and 4 bases at J, with 10 bases between. This record comes from a study of cytomegalovirus exposure and HLA in healthy donors. PCR was performed using 60 Vbeta and 13 Jbeta primers. Generated by immunoSEQ multiplex PCR, the TCRdb table keeps only in-frame clones and is missing some. Of 110,000 to 150,000 clones listed, around 77% are singletons. V usage is TRBV6-1 and J usage is TRBJ1-4; weak D call: TRBD1 (5 bases). The specimen was PBMCs. This TCR came from a man aged 18 to 30 in good health and CMV-seronegative. The CDR3 here is CASSGGDFNEKLFF. CDR3 DNA sequence: TGTGCCAGCAGTGGGGGGGACTTTAATGAAAAACTGTTTTTT.